The 11 T cell receptor beta chains given below trace back to one sample, sequenced in a study of beta chain features in type 1 diabetes. Reverse transcribing all isolated RNA meant expressed TCRB transcripts were sequenced. The data were produced by immunoSEQ multiplex PCR, yet TCRdb's version contains in-frame clones alone and is incomplete. The sample contains about 53,000 clones, 50% to 75% of which appear only once. Whole-study results and caveats: Type 1 diabetes patients had moderately but significantly shorter TCRB CDR3s in all four CD4+ subsets.

The antigens of these receptors remain unknown. The sample taken for sequencing was stem cell memory CD4+ T cells from blood. Receptors were obtained from a woman in her twenties or thirties with type 1 diabetes.

The chain links TRBV28 to TRBJ2-5, with 7 bases identical to TRBD2. V dropped 6 bases and J dropped 3; count of bases not matched to a gene: 10. The CDR3 extends over 15 amino acids. The germline V gene has CDR1 MDHEN and CDR2 SYDVKM. Written as DNA, the CDR3 is TGTGCCAGCAGGCCAGGGACTAAAGTAGAAGAGACCCAGTACTTC. Translated, it gives CASRPGTKVEETQYF.

The rearrangement uses TRBV5-1 and TRBJ2-1, with a possible D match to TRBD2 (5 bases). The ends were cut back, 7 bases at V and 2 bases at J, with 7 bases in the middle. Germline assignment: CDR1 SGHRS and CDR2 YFSETQ. CDR3 length: 12 residues. The CDR3 region is CASGLTYNEQFF. CDR3 in DNA: TGCGCCAGCGGACTCACCTACAATGAGCAGTTCTTC.

The CDR3 nucleotides read TGTGCCAGCAGCTCGACAGGGGCCTATGGCTACACCTTC. This sequence encodes CASSSTGAYGYTF. J is TRBJ1-2 and V is TRBV7-9, with 8 positions matching TRBD1. V lost 4 bases to trimming and J lost 4 bases; unmatched junction nucleotides: 2. This CDR3 comprises 13 residues. From germline, CDR1 is SEHNR and CDR2 FQNEAQ (reference sequence). Full variable domain (outside the CDR3, taken from reference TRBV7-9 and TRBJ1-2): DTGVSQNPRHKITKRGQNVTFRCDPISEHNRLYWYRQTLGQGPEFLTYFQNEAQLEKSRLLSDRFSAERPKGSFSTLEIQRTEQGDSAMYLCASSSTGAYGYTFGSGTRLTVV.

V usage is TRBV19 and J usage is TRBJ2-5, with D hard to call. From germline, CDR1 is LNHDA and CDR2 SQIVND (reference sequence). This CDR3 spans 15 amino acids. The V gene lost 5 bases and the J gene lost 1 base, with 14 bases spanning the gap. The CDR3 DNA follows: TGTGCCAGTAGTGCCCGGCAGGCACTCCAAGAGACCCAGTACTTC. Translating it yields CASSARQALQETQYF.

This chain joins TRBV7-9 and TRBJ2-5, with 14 nucleotides matching TRBD2. This CDR3 is built from 19 residues. Germline CDR1 reads SEHNR; CDR2 reads FQNEAQ (reference sequence). The J segment lost 2 bases and the V segment lost 5 bases, leaving 13 bases of the junction unmatched. The CDR3 sequence: CASSRGLAGELGIQETQYF. CDR3 sequence (DNA): TGTGCCAGCAGCCGGGGACTAGCGGGAGAATTGGGCATACAAGAGACCCAGTACTTC.

This chain joins TRBV19 and TRBJ1-3, with D possibly TRBD1 on 5 matching bases. V was cut by 7 bases and J by 0 bases, with 16 bases left in between. This CDR3 spans 16 amino acids. The V gene's germline CDR1 is LNHDA and CDR2 SQIVND (reference sequence). The CDR3 coding sequence is TGTGCCAGTAATTCTGGGGCCGCTCTCTCTGGAAACACCATATATTTT. This codes for CASNSGAALSGNTIYF.

The chain combines TRBV6-5 with TRBJ2-1, with 11 bases matching TRBD1. With V trimmed by 8 bases and J by 6 bases, 6 bases remained unmatched. CDR1 and CDR2 (germline): MNHEY, SVGAGI. This CDR3 region has 14 residues. The CDR3 loop reads CASARDRGSNEQFF. DNA of the CDR3: TGTGCCAGCGCCCGGGACAGGGGGAGCAATGAGCAGTTCTTC.

V gene TRBV28 combines with J gene TRBJ1-2; D unclear. V was clipped by 5 bases and J by 1 base, with 11 bases between them. The CDR3 extends over 14 amino acids. Germline CDR1 MDHEN, CDR2 SYDVKM. The CDR3 bases are TGTGCCAGCAGTAGTGGGCAGTATAACTATGGCTACACCTTC. It codes for CASSSGQYNYGYTF.

V is TRBV30 and J is TRBJ1-4, with D hard to call. The CDR3 contains 13 residues. The germline V and J ends were trimmed by 3 bases and 0 bases, with 5 bases remaining between them. Germline CDR1 and CDR2: GTSNPN and SVGIG (reference sequence). The CDR3 spells CAWRSATNEKLFF. CDR3 nucleotides: TGTGCCTGGAGATCTGCAACTAATGAAAAACTGTTTTTT. The whole variable domain, remainder taken from reference TRBV30 and TRBJ1-4, is SQTIHQWPATLVQPVGSPLSLECTVEGTSNPNLYWYRQAAGRGLQLLFYSVGIGQISSEVPQNLSASRPQDRQFILSSKKLLLSDSGFYLCAWRSATNEKLFFGSGTQLSVL.

The gene calls are TRBV7-9 and TRBJ1-5, with 8 bases that match TRBD1. Germline V gene sequence: CDR1 SEHNR, CDR2 FQNEAQ (reference sequence). There are 16 residues in the CDR3. J lost 3 bases, V lost 4 bases, and 8 bases had no gene match. The CDR3 is CASSSYRGAVNQPQHF. CDR3 in DNA: TGTGCCAGCAGCTCGTACAGGGGGGCGGTCAATCAGCCCCAGCATTTT.

For the CDR3, the DNA is TGTGCCAGCAGCTTCGGGACTTTTGGTGAGCAGTTCTTC. Protein: CASSFGTFGEQFF. J is TRBJ2-1 and V is TRBV7-2; D perhaps matches TRBD2 (6 bases). The length of the CDR3 is 13 residues. Germline loops: CDR1 SGHTA, CDR2 FQGNSA. Trimming stripped 3 bases from V and 9 bases from J, with 12 bases between.